The clone carrying this T cell receptor (beta chain) has only a few counts. Its target is not known. The CDR3 consists of 16 residues. The germline CDR1 and CDR2 sequences are MRHNA and SNTAGT. V gave up 0 bases and J gave up 0 bases; unmatched junction bases: 3. The study ran its PCR with 60 Vbeta and 13 Jbeta primers. Sequenced by immunoSEQ multiplex PCR; TCRdb stores in-frame clones only, minus some. The sample yields about 190,000 clones, more than 70% seen once. The record originates from a study of cytomegalovirus exposure and HLA in healthy donors. General study results and limits: In a later analysis, the majority of CMV-associated beta chains seemingly showed HLA restriction.

The chain uses TRBV6-4 and TRBJ2-3, with 7 positions matching TRBD2. Sequencing was carried out using PBMCs. The TCR was taken from a boy between 10 and 17 years old in good health and CMV-seronegative. CDR3 DNA: TGTGCCAGCAGTGACTCTGCGCGGGGGAGCACAGATACGCAGTATTTT. It encodes CASSDSARGSTDTQYF.